The 16 T cell receptor beta chains listed next were all sequenced from one sample in a study of T cell clonality in common variable immunodeficiency. These receptors have no identified antigens. Findings and caveats of the study: Fewer deletions and N-nucleotide insertions were reportedly seen in common variable immunodeficiency TCR beta sequences.

The repertoire was sequenced with immunoSEQ multiplex PCR; TCRdb's copy has only in-frame clones and lacks some. The table lists about 19,000 clones, with no singletons. The material sequenced was peripheral blood mononuclear cells. The receptors derive from a human donor with common variable immunodeficiency.

This clone was observed at least ten times. The read finishes 3 residues shy of the CDR3 end, and the germline J gene is used to complete it. The rearrangement joins TRBV14 to TRBJ1-2, with D maybe TRBD1 (6 bases). The CDR3 sequence is 15 residues long. V was cut by 0 bases and J by 4 bases, with 12 bases left in between. The germline gives CDR1 SGHDN, CDR2 FVKESK. The CDR3 DNA, read in part, is TGTGCCAGCAGCCAAGAACAGGGATTTGGCTATGGC. This encodes CASSQEQGFGYG. The whole CDR3 sequence reads CASSQEQGFGYGYTF.

This clone showed up many times. The CDR3 goes on 3 residues after the read ends, and that part is filled in from the germline J gene. This sequence joins TRBV19 and TRBJ1-1; tentative D call: TRBD1 (5 bases). There are 11 residues in the CDR3. In germline, CDR1 is LNHDA, CDR2 SQIVND (reference sequence). The CDR3 protein is CASSIWSGAFF. The covered CDR3 bases are TGTGCCAGTAGTATATGGTCAGGG.

This clone is medium-sized in the sample. The CDR3 region is CASTPGGAIHGYTF. CDR3 bases read: TGTGCCAGCACTCCGGGGGGGGCGATCCATGGC. This chain uses TRBV2 with TRBJ1-2, with D possibly matching TRBD1 (6 bases). Read data end 3 residues before the CDR3 end; the end is taken from the germline J gene. V lost 7 bases, J lost 6 bases, and 18 bases lay in between. The CDR3 is made up of 14 amino acids. Germline values: CDR1 SNHLY, CDR2 FYNNEI.

This clone appeared many times. One end of the junction does not line up with germline, which may come from a read error. The CDR3 end lies 3 residues beyond the end of the read and is filled in from the germline J gene. V gene TRBV2 combines with J gene TRBJ1-2; 7 nucleotides align to TRBD1. The length of the CDR3 is 17 residues. Germline V gene sequence: CDR1 SNHLY, CDR2 FYNNEI. The sequenced part of the CDR3 DNA is TGTGCCAGCACTGAAAGGACAGGTGGGGGTTGGAACTATGGC. Translation: CASTERTGGGWNYG. In full, the CDR3 is CASTERTGGGWNYGYTF. Based on the CDR3 plus reference TRBV2 and TRBJ1-2, the full variable domain is EPEVTQTPSHQVTQMGQEVILRCVPISNHLYFYWYRQILGQKVEFLVSFYNNEISEKSEIFDDQFSVERPDGSNFTLKIRSTKLEDSAMYFCASTERTGGGWNYGYTFGSGTRLTVV.

This clone was seen at least ten times. The CDR3 end lies 3 residues beyond the end of the read and is filled in from the germline J gene. The J gene is TRBJ2-6, the V gene TRBV2; D remains ambiguous. V lost 2 bases and J 0 bases, leaving 8 bases between the germline ends. CDR1 and CDR2 (germline): SNHLY, FYNNEI. The CDR3 covers 16 residues. This chain's CDR3 is CASSEQILSGANVLTF. The CDR3 bases that were read are TGTGCCAGCAGTGAACAGATTCTCTCTGGGGCCAACGTC.

Concerning this clone itself: The read halts 3 residues ahead of the CDR3 end, with the missing end drawn from the germline J gene. The chain uses TRBV4-2 and TRBJ2-5; tentatively, D is TRBD1 (6 bases). This CDR3 region has 14 residues. Trimming took 4 bases from V and 4 from J, leaving 13 bases between them. In germline, CDR1 is LGHNA, CDR2 YNFKEQ. The CDR3 DNA, read in part, is TGTGCCAGCAGCCGGGACACGCACCGAGAGACC. Translating gives CASSRDTHRET. The full CDR3 protein is CASSRDTHRETQYF.

As regards this clone: The sequence runs out 3 residues before the end of the CDR3; the remainder is reconstructed from the germline J gene. The chain joins TRBV19 to TRBJ1-4; maybe TRBD1 (6 bases). The CDR3 is 13 amino acids. Trimming stripped 9 bases from V and 3 bases from J, with 11 bases between. The germline V gene has CDR1 LNHDA and CDR2 SQIVND (reference sequence). The DNA read from the CDR3 is TGTGCCAGCCAGGGGTTATCTAATGAAAAA. Translated: CASQGLSNEK. The CDR3 in full is CASQGLSNEKLFF.

This clone was counted at least ten times. The CDR3 is cut off 3 residues early in the read; its end comes from the germline J gene. The chain joins TRBV20-1 to TRBJ2-7; D possibly corresponds to TRBD2 (6 bases). The germline gives CDR1 DFQATT, CDR2 SNEGSKA (reference sequence). Trimming shortened V by 3 bases and J by 1 base, and 16 bases separated the two germline ends. The CDR3 is 15 amino acids. The CDR3 DNA, read in part, is TGCAGTGCTAGTGGAGGGGTTGAGGGTTCCTACGAG. Translation gives CSASGGVEGSYE. The full CDR3 protein is CSASGGVEGSYEQYF.

Regarding this clone: From the germline J gene comes the end of the CDR3, since the read stops 3 residues before it. The chain couples TRBV11-2 to TRBJ2-7; TRBD2 aligns across 8 bases. V lost 1 base, J lost 1 base, and 3 bases stayed unmatched. The CDR3 has 15 amino acids. Germline CDR1 and CDR2: SGHAT and FQNNGV. The chain's CDR3 is CASSLVGTSSYEQYF. Partial CDR3 DNA: TGTGCCAGCAGCTTAGTTGGGACTAGTTCCTACGAG.

In its sample, this clone was seen many times. The missing CDR3 end, 3 residues past where the read stops, is filled in from the germline J gene. The chain is built from TRBV20-1 and TRBJ1-1, with TRBD1 identical over 8 bases. The trim removed 7 bases at V and 1 base at J, leaving 8 bases unmatched. The CDR3 consists of 14 residues. The germline V gene has CDR1 DFQATT and CDR2 SNEGSKA (reference sequence). CDR3: CSVQRTGTNTEAFF. The CDR3 DNA, read in part, is TGCAGTGTCCAGAGGACAGGGACGAACACTGAA.

Ten or more counts support this clone. The CDR3 goes on 3 residues after the read ends, and that part is filled in from the germline J gene. The chain recombines TRBV11-3 with TRBJ2-1; 10 bases map to TRBD1. Germline-derived CDR1 and CDR2 are SGHNT and YENEEA. Trimming at V came to 5 bases and at J to 8 bases, leaving 9 bases not matched to a gene. This CDR3 spans 15 amino acids. Incomplete CDR3 DNA: TGTGCCAGCAGCCTGGGACAGGGGAGTGGGGATGAG. Encoded protein: CASSLGQGSGDE. The whole CDR3 protein is CASSLGQGSGDEQFF. The whole variable domain, remainder taken from reference TRBV11-3 and TRBJ2-1, is EAGVVQSPRYKIIEKKQPVAFWCNPISGHNTLYWYLQNLGQGPELLIRYENEEAVDDSQLPKDRFSAERLKGVDSTLKIQPAELGDSAVYLCASSLGQGSGDEQFFGPGTRLTVL.

The sample holds a few counts of this clone. CDR3 DNA (partial): TGTGCCAGCAGCTTACAGGGGGCAGGGAATGGC. As protein: CASSLQGAGNG. The whole CDR3 protein reads CASSLQGAGNGYTF. This chain uses TRBV7-9 with TRBJ1-2; TRBD1 agrees at 8 bases. The read is 3 residues too short to cover the CDR3 end, so that end is filled in from the germline J gene. V was clipped by 2 bases and J by 6 bases; unmatched bases: 5. Germline lookup yields CDR1 SEHNR and CDR2 FQNEAQ (reference sequence). This CDR3 is 14 amino acids long.

There are many counts of this clone. The missing CDR3 end, 3 residues past where the read stops, is filled in from the germline J gene. The chain links TRBV29-1 to TRBJ1-1; 7 positions agree with TRBD1. The junction had 12 bases not matched to a gene; V was cut back by 7 bases and J by 1 base. CDR1 and CDR2 from the germline V gene are SQVTM and ANQGSEA. The CDR3 runs 15 residues. The CDR3: CSAIITGAGNTEAFF. CDR3 DNA, as far as it was read: TGCAGCGCTATCATTACAGGGGCGGGGAACACTGAA. The full variable domain, rest sourced from reference TRBV29-1 and TRBJ1-1, is SAVISQKPSRDICQRGTSLTIQCQVDSQVTMMFWYRQQPGQSLTLIATANQGSEATYESGFVIDKFPISRPNLTFSTLTVSNMSPEDSSIYLCSAIITGAGNTEAFFGQGTRLTVV.

This clone occurred many times. The read terminates 3 residues before the CDR3 end, so the remaining end is supplied by the germline J gene. The rearrangement links TRBV6-1 to TRBJ2-1; 7 bases are a match to TRBD2. There are 16 residues in the CDR3. V shed 4 bases, J shed 7 bases, and the junction held 13 bases outside the gene matches. Germline V gene data show CDR1 as MNHNS and CDR2 as SASEGT. CDR3 region: CASSVRTRGSENEQFF. The CDR3 bases that were read are TGTGCCAGCAGTGTCCGGACTCGCGGGAGTGAGAATGAG.

This clone was observed many times. From the germline J gene comes the end of the CDR3, since the read stops 3 residues before it. V is TRBV20-1 and J is TRBJ2-3; TRBD2 might be the D (6 bases). Looked up from germline, CDR1 is DFQATT and CDR2 is SNEGSKA (reference sequence). The V end was cut by 0 bases, the J end by 0 bases, with 10 bases between. The CDR3 is made up of 15 amino acids. The CDR3 loop reads CSARDQLASTDTQYF. Incomplete CDR3 DNA: TGCAGTGCTAGAGATCAGCTAGCGAGCACAGATACG.

This clone was recorded many times. Coverage ceases 3 residues before the CDR3 finishes, and the germline J gene fills in the end. The rearrangement links TRBV2 to TRBJ2-5; TRBD2 might be the D (6 bases). V was cut by 5 bases and J by 7 bases, with 17 bases left in between. This CDR3 region has 14 residues. Germline-derived CDR1 and CDR2 are SNHLY and FYNNEI. CDR3 DNA, as far as it was read: TGTGCCAGCAGTCTTAGCAGGGAGGTTTCGACC. Translated, it gives CASSLSREVST. The full-length CDR3 reads as CASSLSREVSTQYF.